The text below deals with one T cell receptor beta chain. Measured with immunoSEQ multiplex PCR; TCRdb has only the in-frame clones, and not every one. Of about 150,000 clones in the sample, about 86% were seen once. Germline trimming cut 3 bases from V and 6 bases from J; bases unmatched to any gene: 10. There are 16 residues in the CDR3. Germline V gene sequence: CDR1 KGHSH, CDR2 LQKENI. This sample is drawn from a study of control samples from healthy donors and cancer patients. The TCR originated in a man aged 18 to 29 in good health. The material sequenced was blood. The chain recombines TRBV18 with TRBJ2-3; TRBD1 matches at 9 bases. CDR3 nucleotide sequence: TGTGCCAGCTCACCCCCCTTGACAGGGGGTATGGATACGCAGTATTTT. Amino acids: CASSPPLTGGMDTQYF. The whole variable domain, filled in from reference TRBV18 and TRBJ2-3, reads NAGVMQNPRHLVRRRGQEARLRCSPMKGHSHVYWYRQLPEEGLKFMVYLQKENIIDESGMPKERFSAEFPKEGPSILRIQQVVRGDSAAYFCASSPPLTGGMDTQYFGPGTRLTVL.